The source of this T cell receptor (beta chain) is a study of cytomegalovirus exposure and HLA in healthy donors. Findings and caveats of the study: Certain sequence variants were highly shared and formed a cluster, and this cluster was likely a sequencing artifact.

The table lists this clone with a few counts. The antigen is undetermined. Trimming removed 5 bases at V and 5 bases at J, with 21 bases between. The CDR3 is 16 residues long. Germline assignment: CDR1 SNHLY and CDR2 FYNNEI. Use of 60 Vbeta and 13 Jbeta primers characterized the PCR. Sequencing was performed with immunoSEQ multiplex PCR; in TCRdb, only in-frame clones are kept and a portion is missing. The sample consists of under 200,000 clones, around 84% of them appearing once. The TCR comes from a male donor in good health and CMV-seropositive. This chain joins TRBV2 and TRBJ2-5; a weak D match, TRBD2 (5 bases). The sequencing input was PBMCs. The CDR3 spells CASSPSRGSHGETQYF. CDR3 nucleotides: TGTGCCAGCAGTCCCTCCCGAGGGTCCCACGGGGAGACCCAGTACTTC.